Each of the 31 T cell receptor beta chains below was sequenced from the same sample in a study of human T cells and chemical hapten exposure. The time point here: patch test 1, 2 weeks after DPC sensitization. The treatment here: therapeutic diphenylcyclopropenone sensitization with weekly scalp DPC. TCRdb recomputed calls from the RACE reads with MiXCR, one row per CDR3 protein. Found here are 350,000 or so distinct CDR3 sequences, about 7% of them singletons; the top ten hold roughly 8%. Material: whole blood, obtained in connection with sensitization to the hapten diphenylcyclopropenone (DPC). These receptors all come from a woman between 18 and 29 years old with alopecia areata. Some clones in this sample may be carry-over from other donors' samples.

This clonotype has ten or more counts. The gene calls are TRBV2 and TRBJ2-3, with D possibly being TRBD1 (6 bases). The CDR3 is made up of 16 amino acids. The germline gives CDR1 SNHLY, CDR2 FYNNEI. V gave up 8 bases and J gave up 2 bases, with 20 bases separating them. The CDR3 sequence: CASRDIGGLNTDTQYF. CDR3 coding DNA: TGTGCCAGCCGCGATATTGGGGGCCTGAACACAGATACGCAGTATTTT.

This clonotype came up many times. This chain connects TRBV12-3 or TRBV12-4 to TRBJ2-3, with 11 bases that match TRBD2. This CDR3 has 16 residues. After removal of 6 bases from V and 4 bases from J, the junction contained 9 bases not matched to a gene. The CDR3 bases are TGTGCCAGCAGGAAATTAGCGGGGGGGGCCGCAGATACGCAGTATTTT. It is translated as CASRKLAGGAADTQYF.

This clonotype was observed many times. The rearrangement joins TRBV6-1 to TRBJ1-4; D gene unclear. Between the trimmed V and J ends, which lost 7 bases and 8 bases, there was a span of 26 bases. Germline V CDR1 and CDR2: MNHNS, SASEGT. The CDR3 is 17 residues long. CDR3 in DNA: TGTGCCAGCACCTGGGTAGTGTATTTCTCATCGAGGGAAAAACTGTTTTTT. Translation gives CASTWVVYFSSREKLFF.

This clonotype was recorded a few times. This chain connects TRBV6-1 to TRBJ2-2, with D perhaps matching TRBD1 (6 bases). The V gene lost 0 bases and the J gene lost 5 bases, with 19 bases spanning the gap. The CDR3 loop spans 18 amino acids. CDR1 is MNHNS, CDR2 SASEGT, per germline. CDR3 in DNA: TGTGCCAGCAGTGAAGCGCTCGGACAGTTCGTAGAAACCGGGGAGCTGTTTTTT. Residues: CASSEALGQFVETGELFF.

The chain recombines TRBV7-9 with TRBJ2-2; a weak D match, TRBD1 (6 bases). The CDR3 is 14 amino acids. Trimming took off 8 bases at V and 6 bases at J, with 16 bases between the two ends. Germline V gives CDR1 SEHNR, CDR2 FQNEAQ (reference sequence). The DNA for the CDR3 is TGTGCCAGCCAACAAAGGGACACCGCCGGGGAGCTGTTTTTT. It codes for CASQQRDTAGELFF.

On this clonotype itself: This clone may be a read error of a much larger clone one base away. The J gene is TRBJ2-5, the V gene TRBV10-3; 7 bases align to TRBD2. The CDR3 is 13 residues long. Germline trimming cut 6 bases from V and 5 bases from J; bases unmatched to any gene: 6. Germline CDR1 and CDR2: ENHRY and SYGVKD. The CDR3 nucleotides are TGTGCCATCAGGGTGGGACTACGGGAGACCCAGTACTTC. Translation gives CAIRVGLRETQYF.

This chain joins TRBV28 and TRBJ1-3, with D tentatively TRBD1 (5 bases). CDR1 and CDR2 from the germline V gene are MDHEN and SYDVKM. This CDR3 is built from 15 residues. V lost 5 bases, J lost 4 bases, and 15 bases lay in between. The DNA for the CDR3 is TGTGCCAGCAGTCCCTCCGGGACCGTCGGAAACACCATATATTTT. It codes for CASSPSGTVGNTIYF.

This clonotype was recorded many times. J is TRBJ2-7 and V is TRBV12-3 or TRBV12-4, with D possibly TRBD1 on 5 matching bases. V was trimmed by 1 base and J by 2 bases, leaving 9 bases between them. This CDR3 spans 14 amino acids. The CDR3 DNA reads as TGTGCCAGCAGTTTAGAGGGGCAGACCTACGAGCAGTACTTC. Translation gives CASSLEGQTYEQYF.

The chain employs TRBV11-2 and TRBJ2-4; D call uncertain. The V gene's germline CDR1 is SGHAT and CDR2 FQNNGV. The CDR3 sequence is 16 residues long. Between the trimmed V and J ends, which lost 2 bases and 1 base, there was a span of 12 bases. CDR3 sequence reads: CASSLSSGLAKNIQYF. The DNA for the CDR3 is TGTGCCAGCAGCTTATCCTCGGGCTTGGCCAAAAACATTCAGTACTTC.

This clonotype was detected many times. This chain connects TRBV7-2 to TRBJ2-3, with D unclear. Trimming took off 5 bases at V and 2 bases at J, with 8 bases between the two ends. The germline gives CDR1 SGHTA, CDR2 FQGNSA. The CDR3 contains 13 residues. CDR3 sequence: CASSPSNTDTQYF. Here the CDR3 DNA reads TGTGCCAGCAGCCCCTCCAACACAGATACGCAGTATTTT.

The chain employs TRBV13 and TRBJ2-4; no reliable D call. The CDR3 has 11 residues. In germline, CDR1 is PRHDT, CDR2 FYEKMQ (reference sequence). V was clipped by 7 bases and J by 10 bases, with 11 bases between them. CDR3 in DNA: TGTGCCAGCAACCCCCTGGGAATTCAGTACTTC. This translates into CASNPLGIQYF.

CDR3 DNA sequence: TGTGCCACCAGCCTGAGCACAGGGGCCTACGAGCAGTACTTC. Amino acid sequence: CATSLSTGAYEQYF. The rearrangement links TRBV15 to TRBJ2-7, with 7 bases that match TRBD1. This CDR3 is built from 14 residues. Germline V gene data show CDR1 as LNHNV and CDR2 as YYDKDF (reference sequence). V was clipped by 5 bases and J by 2 bases; unmatched bases: 6. The full variable domain, completed using reference TRBV15 and TRBJ2-7, is DAMVIQNPRYQVTQFGKPVTLSCSQTLNHNVMYWYQQKSSQAPKLLFHYYDKDFNNEADTPDNFQSRRPNTSFCFLDIRSPGLGDTAMYLCATSLSTGAYEQYFGPGTRLTVT.

This sequence joins TRBV3-1 and TRBJ1-3; D may be TRBD1 (5 bases). Germline CDR1 and CDR2: LGHDT and YNNKEL (reference sequence). There are 13 residues in the CDR3. Trimming stripped 3 bases from V and 4 bases from J, with 7 bases between. The CDR3: CASSQGDGNTIYF. In nucleotides, the CDR3 is TGTGCCAGCAGCCAGGGGGACGGAAACACCATATATTTT.

The table lists this clonotype with many counts. The rearrangement uses TRBV20-1 and TRBJ2-3; TRBD2 agrees at 10 bases. After removal of 6 bases from V and 2 bases from J, the junction contained 5 bases not matched to a gene. Germline V gives CDR1 DFQATT, CDR2 SNEGSKA (reference sequence). There are 14 residues in the CDR3. The CDR3 sequence is CSAPSGGATDTQYF. CDR3 DNA sequence: TGCAGTGCCCCGAGCGGGGGGGCCACAGATACGCAGTATTTT.

The chain employs TRBV4-2 and TRBJ1-5, with D unclear. Deletions cut 0 bases from V and 1 base from J, with 7 bases between. The CDR3 sequence is 15 residues long. CDR1 is LGHNA, CDR2 YNFKEQ, per germline. The CDR3 is CASSQDVGSNQPQHF. CDR3 coding DNA: TGTGCCAGCAGCCAAGATGTGGGAAGCAATCAGCCCCAGCATTTT.

There are many counts of this clonotype. The V call is TRBV29-1, the J call TRBJ1-3; D is unclear. The V gene's germline CDR1 is SQVTM and CDR2 ANQGSEA. The V and J ends lost 8 bases and 2 bases respectively, with 7 bases between them. The CDR3 loop spans 11 amino acids. The CDR3 region is CSSYAGNTIYF. CDR3 bases: TGCAGCTCCTACGCTGGAAACACCATATATTTT.

A few counts support this clonotype. The chain has TRBV7-2 and TRBJ1-1; TRBD1 might be the D (5 bases). V shed 1 base and J shed 2 bases, with 20 bases lying between them. This CDR3 comprises 18 residues. In germline, CDR1 is SGHTA, CDR2 FQGNSA. CDR3 region: CASSLVLFGSGINTEAFF. Written as DNA, the CDR3 is TGTGCCAGCAGCTTAGTATTATTTGGCTCAGGGATCAACACTGAAGCTTTCTTT.

This clonotype was counted ten times or more. The rearrangement links TRBV5-4 to TRBJ2-3, with 9 bases that match TRBD2. V was clipped by 1 base and J by 5 bases; unmatched bases: 11. CDR3 length: 17 amino acids. From germline, CDR1 is SGHNT and CDR2 YYREEE (reference sequence). In DNA, the CDR3 is TGTGCCAGCAGCTTGCTCCCGGGCGGGGGGGCAAAAGATACGCAGTATTTT. This translates into CASSLLPGGGAKDTQYF.

This clonotype was detected a few times. This rearrangement joins TRBV5-1 to TRBJ1-2, with D unresolved. With 0 bases removed from V and 3 bases from J, the gap between germline ends came to 12 bases. The germline gives CDR1 SGHRS, CDR2 YFSETQ. The CDR3 consists of 15 residues. Here the CDR3 reads CASSLALARHYGYTF. DNA of the CDR3: TGCGCCAGCAGCTTGGCCCTGGCCAGGCACTATGGCTACACCTTC.

This clonotype was counted between two and nine times. The genes are TRBV7-9 and TRBJ2-5, with D unresolved. From germline, CDR1 is SEHNR and CDR2 FQNEAQ (reference sequence). The CDR3 has 15 residues. V was shortened by 5 bases and J by 5 bases, with 18 bases between the two germline ends. CDR3 sequence reads: CASSPGPSTRETQYF. CDR3 DNA: TGTGCCAGCAGCCCCGGACCTTCAACGCGGGAGACCCAGTACTTC.

This clonotype was seen more than once but under ten times. The chain employs TRBV7-9 and TRBJ1-1; 7 nucleotides align to TRBD1. The CDR3 consists of 13 residues. Germline CDR1 SEHNR, CDR2 FQNEAQ (reference sequence). J was trimmed by 4 bases and V by 11 bases; bases with no gene match: 10. This CDR3 is CAAHQGVLTEAFF. For the CDR3, the DNA is TGTGCCGCCCATCAGGGGGTTCTCACTGAAGCTTTCTTT.

The rearrangement joins TRBV6-1 to TRBJ2-3, with TRBD2 matching over 7 bases. Germline CDR1 is MNHNS and CDR2 is SASEGT. The CDR3 has 15 amino acids. Trimming cost V 1 base and J 4 bases; bases outside gene matches: 5. The CDR3 here is CASSEVRGGPDTQYF. For the CDR3, the DNA is TGTGCCAGCAGTGAAGTTCGCGGGGGTCCAGATACGCAGTATTTT.

The J gene is TRBJ1-1, the V gene TRBV12-3 or TRBV12-4, with unresolved D. V shed 5 bases and J shed 6 bases, with 13 bases lying between them. This CDR3 contains 13 residues. CDR3 residues: CASSPRLTPEAFF. CDR3 nucleotide sequence: TGTGCCAGCAGTCCCCGTTTAACCCCTGAAGCTTTCTTT.

V gene TRBV5-8 combines with J gene TRBJ2-3, with 7 positions matching TRBD2. Germline lookup yields CDR1 SGHTS and CDR2 YDEGEE. V trimming: 3 bases; J trimming: 7 bases; junction bases outside the gene matches: 5. The CDR3 contains 13 residues. In nucleotides, the CDR3 is TGTGCCAGCAGCTCCGGCGGGGGATATACGCAGTATTTT. Its protein is CASSSGGGYTQYF.

This clonotype showed up just a few times. The V and J genes are TRBV20-1 and TRBJ2-5; the D gene is possibly TRBD2 (6 bases). Germline V CDR1 and CDR2: DFQATT, SNEGSKA (reference sequence). The CDR3 extends over 12 amino acids. V shed 3 bases and J shed 5 bases, with 10 bases lying between them. CDR3 residues: CSASGGVETQYF. CDR3 in DNA: TGCAGTGCTAGTGGAGGGGTTGAGACCCAGTACTTC.

This clonotype occurred many times. The chain links TRBV6-5 to TRBJ1-4; D uncertain. The V end was cut by 2 bases, the J end by 7 bases, with 11 bases between. In germline, CDR1 is MNHEY, CDR2 SVGAGI. This CDR3 contains 14 residues. The CDR3 sequence is CASSYKWAGEKLFF. In DNA form, the CDR3 reads TGTGCCAGCAGTTACAAATGGGCGGGTGAAAAACTGTTTTTT.

This clonotype was counted a few times. This chain links TRBV7-9 with TRBJ2-1; possibly TRBD1 for D (5 bases). This CDR3 comprises 15 residues. Looked up from germline, CDR1 is SEHNR and CDR2 is FQNEAQ (reference sequence). Between the trimmed V and J ends, which lost 1 base and 0 bases, there was a span of 7 bases. The CDR3 region has the DNA TGTGCCAGCAGCTTAGGACAGCTCTCCTACAATGAGCAGTTCTTC. Translated, it gives CASSLGQLSYNEQFF.

This clonotype turned up a few times. This rearrangement joins TRBV18 to TRBJ1-2; possibly TRBD1 for D (5 bases). This CDR3 is built from 13 residues. Germline assignment: CDR1 KGHSH and CDR2 LQKENI. V was pared by 3 bases and J by 6 bases, with 11 bases between. The CDR3 region is CASSPDGGDGYTF. The CDR3 region has the DNA TGTGCCAGCTCACCGGACGGGGGGGATGGCTACACCTTC. Full variable domain (outside the CDR3, taken from reference TRBV18 and TRBJ1-2): NAGVMQNPRHLVRRRGQEARLRCSPMKGHSHVYWYRQLPEEGLKFMVYLQKENIIDESGMPKERFSAEFPKEGPSILRIQQVVRGDSAAYFCASSPDGGDGYTFGSGTRLTVV.

This clonotype was counted at least ten times. This chain links TRBV4-1 with TRBJ1-2; D is possibly TRBD1 (5 bases). Germline lookup yields CDR1 MGHRA and CDR2 YSYEKL. The ends were cut back, 0 bases at V and 0 bases at J, with 8 bases in the middle. This CDR3 contains 15 residues. This chain's CDR3 is CASSQDKGANYGYTF. The CDR3, as DNA: TGCGCCAGCAGCCAAGATAAAGGGGCTAACTATGGCTACACCTTC.

This clonotype was found a few times. V and J are TRBV20-1 and TRBJ1-4; the D is unclear. Trimming left V 3 bases short and J 4 bases short, with 3 bases between. The length of the CDR3 is 11 residues. Germline V gives CDR1 DFQATT, CDR2 SNEGSKA (reference sequence). The CDR3 DNA reads TGCAGTGCTAGGATTAATGAAAAACTGTTTTTT. Amino acid sequence: CSARINEKLFF.

This clonotype was detected a few times. This chain links TRBV20-1 with TRBJ1-2; weak D call: TRBD1 (5 bases). Germline V lookup: CDR1 DFQATT, CDR2 SNEGSKA (reference sequence). The CDR3 length is 15 residues. Trimming took 0 bases from V and 0 from J, leaving 11 bases between them. As DNA, the CDR3 is TGCAGTGCTAGAGATTTCAGGGCCTCTAACTATGGCTACACCTTC. Its protein is CSARDFRASNYGYTF.